This TCR beta chain was captured in a study of blood T cell repertoires in COVID-19 (TCRdb year 2020). Turning to the overall study: Samples from collaborators originated in the United States, Italy and Spain and spanned both the acute and convalescent phases of COVID-19. The sample metadata nearly always contained a de-identified subject ID, COVID-19 status, age in years and sex. The prospective study material was composed of cDNA or gDNA derived from T cells, B-cell-depleted T cells, or PBMCs. Subjects who had been exposed to COVID-19, were actively infected with it, or had recovered from it provided the deeply sampled blood TCRbeta repertoires that made up the dataset. The samples were drawn from two sources: the first 160 participants of the ongoing ImmuneRACE study, and fewer than 1,500 subjects contributed by 6 global collaborators. A freely available public database, intended as a resource for researchers studying the immune response to SARS-CoV-2, is where the repertoires were released. HLA class I and class II types, where available, came from metadata supplied by the sample provider rather than from assay-based typing.

TCRbeta CDR3 regions were amplified from genomic DNA using the immunoSEQ Assay, a bias-controlled multiplex PCR. Processing in the source paper ran as follows. The number of nucleated cells in each sample was estimated by amplification of reference gene primers within the assay. To quantify the absolute abundance of each unique TCRbeta CDR3 rearrangement, sequence reads were collapsed and filtered. For each sample, productive Simpson clonality was calculated as the square root of Simpson's diversity index over productive rearrangements. In TCRdb, the immuneACCESS table is reduced to in-frame sequences with V and J assigned. These tables do not hold every clone; where another copy was compared, an unresolved V gene accounts for under half, and the others remain unexplained. V, J and clone size derive from that table, while D and trimming were established from the DNA sequence. In this sample the table shows 200,000 to 300,000 clones, 85% to 95% of which occur a single time. 0.8% to 0.95% of the sample belongs to the ten largest clones.

On the study overall, not on this receptor specifically: How much clinical and demographic metadata was included differed by source and by participant, and the metadata was provided uncurated.

This clone is a singleton in its sample. Its antigen is still unknown. Per-base qualities were not stored, and no clone one base away is much larger. V sheds 4 bases and J sheds 2 bases, leaving 11 bases between their ends. The CDR1 and CDR2 encoded by the germline V gene (reference sequence) are LNHDA and SQIVND. The CDR3, cysteine through phenylalanine, is 14 amino acids long. The CDR3 DNA has 42 bases and is translated from base 1. In Seattle, one collaborating source enrolled patients while the infection was active and tracked those patients longitudinally over the course of disease. Whole blood was collected in K2EDTA tubes by collaborating institutions according to the institutions' own protocols. For TCRbeta analysis, collaborators shipped samples as frozen whole blood, isolated PBMCs, or DNA extracted from either of those sample types.

Sequencing was done on a sample of peripheral blood. The chain is made from TRBV19 and TRBJ1-2; TRBD1 could be the D gene, as 6 bases match. The TCR sequence derives from a man aged 25 to 45 with COVID-19, enrolled during active disease. The bases are TGTGCCAGTAGTACGGACAGCTCCAACTATGGCTACACCTTC. Its protein product is CASSTDSSNYGYTF.